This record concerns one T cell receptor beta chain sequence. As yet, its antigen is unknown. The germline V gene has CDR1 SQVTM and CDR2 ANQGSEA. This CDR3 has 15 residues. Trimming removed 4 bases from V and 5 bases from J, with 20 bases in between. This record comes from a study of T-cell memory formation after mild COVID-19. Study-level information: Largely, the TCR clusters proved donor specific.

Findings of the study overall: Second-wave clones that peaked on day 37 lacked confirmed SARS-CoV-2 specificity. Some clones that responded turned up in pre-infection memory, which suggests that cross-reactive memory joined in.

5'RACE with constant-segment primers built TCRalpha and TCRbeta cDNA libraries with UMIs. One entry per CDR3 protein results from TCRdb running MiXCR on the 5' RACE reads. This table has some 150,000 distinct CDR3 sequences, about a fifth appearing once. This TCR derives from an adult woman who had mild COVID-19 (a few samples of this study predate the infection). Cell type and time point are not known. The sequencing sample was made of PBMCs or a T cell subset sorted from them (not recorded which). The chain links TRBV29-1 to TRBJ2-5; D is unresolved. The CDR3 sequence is CSVVWSLATHETQYF. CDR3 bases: TGCAGCGTTGTCTGGAGTCTGGCGACACACGAGACCCAGTACTTC.